These T cell receptor beta chains were read from a single sample in a study of OX40 agonist ivuxolimab in advanced cancers. Clones were read by immunoSEQ multiplex PCR, and TCRdb kept only the in-frame ones, dropping some. The sample records about 88,000 clones, around 87% being singletons. The sequenced sample was CD4+ or CD8+ T cells sorted from blood, obtained in a trial of the OX40 agonist ivuxolimab. The receptors stem from an adult with an advanced solid tumor such as melanoma, head and neck, liver or kidney cancer. The conserved cysteine and the conserved F or W are not part of the CDR3 here. A D gene is named only where the DNA matches it firmly. Size is omitted from some rows. Given values are once, few, many or a class for expanded clones.

abundance,d_gene,v_gene,CDR3aa
.,TRBD2,TRBV5-1,ASSSGTSGMRQF
.,TRBD1,TRBV11-1,ASSFGGTGVYEQY
.,.,TRBV7-3,ASSDPTVTDTQY
.,TRBD1,TRBV7-8,ASSLVGTASEAF
.,.,TRBV5-1,ASSLDGADTDTQY
.,TRBD1,TRBV10-3,AISERDRDNQPQH
.,.,TRBV19,ASSIGGPEGETQY
once,TRBD2,TRBV5-6,ASSRPGLAGTPYEQY
few,TRBD1,TRBV30,AWAARQGAREQY
many,.,TRBV18,ASSPSGRNEQY
few,.,TRBV19,ASNAGPFYNEQF
.,TRBD2,TRBV5-1,ASSSIGTSGWETQY
.,.,TRBV10-2,ASSPPGPARDTQY
.,.,TRBV6-6,ASSPGTSSYNEQF
.,TRBD1,TRBV5-1,ASSSGTGYSPLH
.,TRBD1,TRBV5-1,ASSRTGVETQY
.,.,TRBV5-8,ASRRHFGYT
.,TRBD2,TRBV7-2,ASSLDWTSGKF
.,.,TRBV11-2,ASSLDLGVEQF
.,TRBD2,TRBV13,ASSLGLAGGHSTDTQY
.,.,TRBV19,ASSIERGAYGYT
once,TRBD1,TRBV7-6,ASSLSRGRVDTQY
.,.,TRBV7-9,ASSRMGLQEKLF
.,.,TRBV5-1,ASSLAGGAAYNEQF
once,TRBD2,TRBV18,ASSPNSGGGNEQF
once,.,TRBV18,ASSPTAGVTNEKLF